This T cell receptor (beta chain) was observed in a study of cytomegalovirus exposure and HLA in healthy donors. Turning to the study itself: One earlier analysis, a look at roughly 170 million T cells, found fewer than 140 million unique TCR beta sequences.

With respect to this clone: As yet, its antigen is unknown.

V lost 5 bases to trimming and J lost 4 bases; unmatched junction nucleotides: 9. From germline, CDR1 is MDHEN and CDR2 SYDVKM. The CDR3 totals 15 residues. The PCR employed 60 Vbeta primers together with 13 Jbeta primers. Authors' processing steps: It was a later analysis that counted roughly 80 million unique TCR beta chains, of which 9.5 million to 14 million were shared. Data came from immunoSEQ multiplex PCR; TCRdb stores just in-frame clones and leaves some out. That table furnishes V, J and clone size, whereas the DNA furnished D and trimming. The table has over 130,000 clones, about 80% seen once. Study-wide points: Among the sequence variants, a highly shared cluster was likely an artifact of sequencing.

The chain combines TRBV28 with TRBJ2-7, with 9 positions matching TRBD1. The TCR was taken from a man aged 30 to 39 in good health and CMV-seropositive. The source material was PBMCs. CDR3 DNA: TGTGCCAGCAGTCCGCCGCCGGGACAGGGTTACGAGCAGTACTTC. Translated: CASSPPPGQGYEQYF.